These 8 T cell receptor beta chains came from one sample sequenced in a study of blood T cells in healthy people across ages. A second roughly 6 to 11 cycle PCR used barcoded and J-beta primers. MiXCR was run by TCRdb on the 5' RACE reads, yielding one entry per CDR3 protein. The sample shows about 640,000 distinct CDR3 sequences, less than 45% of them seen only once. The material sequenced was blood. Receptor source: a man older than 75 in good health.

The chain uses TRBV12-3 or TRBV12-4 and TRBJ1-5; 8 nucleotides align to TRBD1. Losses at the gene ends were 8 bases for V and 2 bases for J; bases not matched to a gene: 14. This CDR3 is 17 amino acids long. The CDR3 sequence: CASDKTGGGFRNQPQHF. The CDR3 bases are TGTGCCAGCGATAAAACAGGGGGAGGATTTCGCAATCAGCCCCAGCATTTT.

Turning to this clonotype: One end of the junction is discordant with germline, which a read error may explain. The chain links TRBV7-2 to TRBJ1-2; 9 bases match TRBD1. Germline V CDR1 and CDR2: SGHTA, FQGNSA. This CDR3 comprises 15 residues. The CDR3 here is CASSLAGQGPYGYIF. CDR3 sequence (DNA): TGTGCCAGCAGCTTAGCGGGACAGGGACCATATGGCTACATCTTC.

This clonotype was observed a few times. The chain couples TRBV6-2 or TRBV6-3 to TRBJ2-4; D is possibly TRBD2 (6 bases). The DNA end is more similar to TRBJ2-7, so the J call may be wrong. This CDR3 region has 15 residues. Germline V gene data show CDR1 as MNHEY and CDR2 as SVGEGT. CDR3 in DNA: TGTGCCAGCGGTCTCGGGGACTCCAGAGTAAACGAGCAGTACTTC. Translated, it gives CASGLGDSRVNEQYF.

CDR3 DNA sequence: TGCGCCAGCAGCCTGGGGGACTTCACTAGCACAGATACGCAGTATTTT. Translated, it gives CASSLGDFTSTDTQYF. This sequence joins TRBV5-1 and TRBJ2-3; TRBD2 is a possible D gene (6 bases). V gave up 4 bases and J gave up 0 bases, with 15 bases separating them. There are 16 residues in the CDR3. Germline CDR1 is SGHRS and CDR2 is YFSETQ.

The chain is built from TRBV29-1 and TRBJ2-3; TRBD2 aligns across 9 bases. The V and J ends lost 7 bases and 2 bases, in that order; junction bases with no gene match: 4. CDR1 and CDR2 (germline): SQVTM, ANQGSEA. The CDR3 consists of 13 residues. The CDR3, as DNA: TGCAGCGCTGGCGGGGGGGCCACAGATACGCAGTATTTT. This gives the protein CSAGGGATDTQYF.

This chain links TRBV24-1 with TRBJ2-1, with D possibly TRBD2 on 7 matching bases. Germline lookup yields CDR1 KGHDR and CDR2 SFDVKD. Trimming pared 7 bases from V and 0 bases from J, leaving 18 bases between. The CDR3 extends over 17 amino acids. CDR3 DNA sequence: TGTGCCACCAGCGGGGGGCAGGACATAAGCTCCTACAATGAGCAGTTCTTC. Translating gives CATSGGQDISSYNEQFF.

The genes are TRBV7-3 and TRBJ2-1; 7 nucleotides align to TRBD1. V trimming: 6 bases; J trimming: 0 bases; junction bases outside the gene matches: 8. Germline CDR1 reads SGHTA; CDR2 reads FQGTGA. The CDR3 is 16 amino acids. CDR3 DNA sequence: TGTGCCAGCAGTTGGACCGGGACAGTCTCCTACAATGAGCAGTTCTTC. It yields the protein CASSWTGTVSYNEQFF.

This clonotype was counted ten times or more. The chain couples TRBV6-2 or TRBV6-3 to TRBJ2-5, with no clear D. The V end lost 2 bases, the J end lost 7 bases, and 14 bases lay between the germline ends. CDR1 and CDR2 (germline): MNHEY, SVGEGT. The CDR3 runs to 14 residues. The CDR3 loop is CASSYTTRLGTQYF. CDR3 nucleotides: TGTGCCAGCAGTTACACGACTCGGCTCGGGACCCAGTACTTC.